What follows describes a single TCR beta chain. At one end, the junction sequence differs from germline, possibly due to a read error. CDR1 and CDR2 from the germline V gene are SQVTM and ANQGSEA. The CDR3 has 12 amino acids. Three rounds of nested PCR, following a modified ARM-PCR protocol, produced the TCRbeta library. MiXCR was run by TCRdb on the multiplex PCR reads, yielding one entry per CDR3 protein. The data show fewer than 120,000 distinct CDR3 sequences, with 84% seen just once and 20% to 25% held by the top ten. The template was RNA from unsorted bulk tissue. The source of the sample is a study of tumor and adjacent non-tumor tissue in lung cancer.

What was sequenced was lung tumor tissue. The chain employs TRBV29-1 and TRBJ2-5; a possible D gene is TRBD1 (6 bases). The J call may be faulty, since TRBJ2-1 better matches the DNA end. The TCR originated in an older man with non-small cell lung cancer. The CDR3 loop reads CGVEIGGETQFF. CDR3 DNA: TGCGGCGTTGAAATAGGGGGAGAGACCCAGTTCTTC.